The 19 T cell receptor beta chains reported below all come from one sample, sequenced in a study of cytomegalovirus exposure and HLA in healthy donors. The primer mix had 60 Vbeta and 13 Jbeta primers. Using immunoSEQ multiplex PCR, the repertoire was profiled, and TCRdb retains in-frame clones only, with some absent. Of over 100,000 clones listed, roughly 70% are singletons. Sequencing input: PBMCs. Receptors were obtained from a man in his forties in good health and CMV-seronegative.

The CDR3 region has the DNA TGCGCCAGCAGCCGCCGTGGGGGGACGCAAGAGACCCAGTACTTC. Its protein product is CASSRRGGTQETQYF. V is TRBV5-1 and J is TRBJ2-5, with a possible D match to TRBD2 (6 bases). The CDR3 totals 15 residues. Looked up from germline, CDR1 is SGHRS and CDR2 is YFSETQ. Deletions cut 4 bases from V and 2 bases from J, with 15 bases between.

The rearrangement links TRBV19 to TRBJ2-7, with 8 bases lining up with TRBD2. This CDR3 region has 15 residues. V shed 4 bases and J 2 bases; nucleotides not matched to a gene: 7. The germline V gene has CDR1 LNHDA and CDR2 SQIVND (reference sequence). The CDR3 here is CASSKAAGGAYEQYF. The CDR3, as DNA: TGTGCCAGTAGTAAGGCGGCGGGGGGCGCCTACGAGCAGTACTTC.

The V gene is TRBV5-6, the J gene TRBJ2-5; D is perhaps TRBD1 (6 bases). The DNA end favors TRBJ2-7, so the J call may be wrong. Germline V gene data show CDR1 as SGHDT and CDR2 as YYEEEE. There are 14 residues in the CDR3. The DNA of the CDR3 is TGTGCCAGCAGCTTGATGGGGGACACCTACGAGCAGTACTTC. Amino acids: CASSLMGDTYEQYF.

The DNA for the CDR3 is TGTGCCAGCAGTGACTCCTTTACTAGCTCCTACAATGAGCAGTTCTTC. It encodes CASSDSFTSSYNEQFF. The rearrangement uses TRBV6-4 and TRBJ2-1; D perhaps matches TRBD2 (5 bases). Germline V gives CDR1 MRHNA, CDR2 SNTAGT. There are 16 residues in the CDR3. Trimming pared 0 bases from V and 0 bases from J, leaving 9 bases between.

This chain links TRBV11-2 with TRBJ2-1; D remains unclear. CDR3 length equals 14 residues. Per the germline V gene, CDR1 is SGHAT and CDR2 is FQNNGV. Trimming cost V 4 bases and J 0 bases, with 7 bases left between them. This chain's CDR3 is CASSSLSSYNEQFF. The CDR3 coding sequence is TGTGCCAGCAGCTCCCTAAGCTCCTACAATGAGCAGTTCTTC.

The V and J genes are TRBV15 and TRBJ2-3; the match to TRBD2 covers 16 bases. The CDR3 length is 23 residues. Looked up from germline, CDR1 is LNHNV and CDR2 is YYDKDF (reference sequence). J lost 6 bases, V lost 4 bases, and 25 bases had no gene match. The CDR3 DNA is TGTGCCACCAGCACCACCATGATACGAAGACCGGGACTAGCGGGGGGGCCTGGGGATACGCAGTATTTT. Encoded protein: CATSTTMIRRPGLAGGPGDTQYF. The full variable domain, in which reference TRBV15 and TRBJ2-3 provide the parts outside the CDR3, is DAMVIQNPRYQVTQFGKPVTLSCSQTLNHNVMYWYQQKSSQAPKLLFHYYDKDFNNEADTPDNFQSRRPNTSFCFLDIRSPGLGDTAMYLCATSTTMIRRPGLAGGPGDTQYFGPGTRLTVL.

The V gene is TRBV9, the J gene TRBJ1-2; D may be TRBD1 (5 bases). Per the germline V gene, CDR1 is SGDLS and CDR2 is YYNGEE. Trimming left V 0 bases short and J 9 bases short, with 9 bases between. CDR3 length equals 12 residues. CDR3 in amino acids: CASSVGSGRYTF. CDR3 nucleotide sequence: TGTGCCAGCAGCGTAGGGTCAGGGCGCTACACCTTC.

V is TRBV28 and J is TRBJ1-1; 11 bases align to TRBD1. V dropped 6 bases and J dropped 7; count of bases not matched to a gene: 10. CDR1 is MDHEN and CDR2 is SYDVKM in the germline V gene. CDR3 length: 15 residues. The CDR3, as DNA: TGTGCCAGCAGCGTACGGACAGGGGGCATCAGTGAAGCTTTCTTT. Translated, it gives CASSVRTGGISEAFF.

The rearrangement joins TRBV4-2 to TRBJ1-2, with D tentatively TRBD1 (5 bases). This CDR3 spans 15 amino acids. CDR1 is LGHNA, CDR2 YNFKEQ, per germline. V was shortened by 1 base and J by 4 bases, with 13 bases between the two germline ends. The CDR3 nucleotides read TGTGCCAGCAGCCAAGGAGAACAGGTAGCCTATGGCTACACCTTC. This sequence encodes CASSQGEQVAYGYTF.

This clone was seen only once. The CDR3 is CASTSDRSYNEQFF. CDR3 DNA sequence: TGTGCCAGCACCTCGGACAGGTCCTACAATGAGCAGTTCTTC. The chain links TRBV7-2 to TRBJ2-1; TRBD1 matches at 7 bases. The V and J ends lost 7 bases and 1 base, in that order; junction bases with no gene match: 4. This CDR3 has 14 amino acids. Per germline, CDR1 SGHTA and CDR2 FQGNSA.

The genes are TRBV19 and TRBJ2-7, with TRBD1 matching 9 bases. Germline CDR1 is LNHDA and CDR2 is SQIVND (reference sequence). Unmatched junction bases numbered 13, after V lost 4 bases and J lost 3 bases. The CDR3 extends over 17 amino acids. CDR3 loop: CASSTSIPGQGHYEQYF. CDR3 DNA sequence: TGTGCCAGTAGTACCTCGATCCCGGGACAGGGCCACTACGAGCAGTACTTC.

This clone was seen more than once but under ten times. This chain uses TRBV25-1 with TRBJ2-2, with D perhaps matching TRBD2 (6 bases). V lost 5 bases, J lost 4 bases, and 20 bases lay in between. The CDR3 length is 17 residues. CDR1 and CDR2 from the germline V gene are MGHDK and SYGVNS. In nucleotides, the CDR3 is TGTGCCAGCAGTCGGGGGTCTGGGGCCGGGGGCACCGGGGAGCTGTTTTTT. Translating gives CASSRGSGAGGTGELFF.

The V gene is TRBV19, the J gene TRBJ1-6; 10 positions agree with TRBD1. Germline V CDR1 and CDR2: LNHDA, SQIVND (reference sequence). CDR3 length equals 17 residues. V was clipped by 5 bases and J by 4 bases; unmatched bases: 8. CDR3 region: CASSSFRDRGYNSPLHF. The CDR3 DNA follows: TGTGCCAGTAGTTCCTTCCGGGACAGGGGATATAATTCACCCCTCCACTTT.

This clone was detected only once. This chain's CDR3 is CASSLDQGPGELFF. CDR3 sequence (DNA): TGTGCCAGCAGCTTGGACCAGGGGCCCGGGGAGCTGTTTTTT. V and J are TRBV5-4 and TRBJ2-2; tentative D call: TRBD1 (6 bases). Germline V CDR1 and CDR2: SGHNT, YYREEE (reference sequence). The V end was cut by 0 bases, the J end by 6 bases, with 9 bases between. This CDR3 spans 14 amino acids. Full variable domain (outside the CDR3, taken from reference TRBV5-4 and TRBJ2-2): ETGVTQSPTHLIKTRGQQVTLRCSSQSGHNTVSWYQQALGQGPQFIFQYYREEENGRGNFPPRFSGLQFPNYSSELNVNALELDDSALYLCASSLDQGPGELFFGEGSRLTVL.

This chain joins TRBV7-8 and TRBJ1-5; 12 bases fit TRBD1. Germline V gene lookup returns CDR1 SGHVS and CDR2 FQNEAQ. V gave up 1 base and J gave up 7 bases; unmatched junction bases: 5. CDR3 length equals 16 residues. The CDR3 DNA reads as TGTGCCAGCAGCTTAGGTGGGACAGGGGGCAGGCAGCCCCAGCATTTT. Protein product: CASSLGGTGGRQPQHF.

The rearrangement uses TRBV4-3 and TRBJ2-7; no clear D gene. This CDR3 has 15 residues. CDR1 is LGHNA and CDR2 is YSLEER in the germline V gene. V lost 5 bases, J lost 1 base, and 15 bases lay in between. This CDR3 reads CASSINSVRSYEQYF. The CDR3 DNA reads TGCGCCAGCAGCATAAACTCCGTTCGGTCCTACGAGCAGTACTTC.

The chain links TRBV4-2 to TRBJ2-7, with D possibly being TRBD2 (5 bases). The germline V and J ends were trimmed by 0 bases and 7 bases, with 13 bases remaining between them. Germline values: CDR1 LGHNA, CDR2 YNFKEQ. The CDR3 is 14 amino acids. This chain's CDR3 is CASSQELTRGEQYF. DNA of the CDR3: TGTGCCAGCAGCCAAGAGCTTACCCGGGGAGAGCAGTACTTC.

This chain joins TRBV6-5 and TRBJ1-3, with 7 bases aligning to TRBD1. This CDR3 has 15 amino acids. After removal of 2 bases from V and 3 bases from J, the junction contained 4 bases not matched to a gene. The germline V gene has CDR1 MNHEY and CDR2 SVGAGI. This chain's CDR3 is CASSYRGQGGNTIYF. CDR3 DNA sequence: TGTGCCAGCAGTTACAGGGGGCAAGGTGGAAACACCATATATTTT.

This rearrangement joins TRBV5-6 to TRBJ2-5; TRBD2 agrees at 9 bases. Trimming took 7 bases from V and 0 from J; bases not matched to a gene: 7. This CDR3 is built from 15 residues. Germline V gene data show CDR1 as SGHDT and CDR2 as YYEEEE. The chain's CDR3 is CASWGAGGNQETQYF. The CDR3 DNA sequence: TGTGCCAGCTGGGGGGCGGGGGGGAACCAAGAGACCCAGTACTTC.